This T cell receptor (beta chain) was sequenced during a study of blood T cell repertoires in COVID-19. About the research overall: The origin of the acute and convalescent COVID-19 samples was the United States, Italy and Spain. Sources were T cells, B-cell-depleted T cells, or PBMCs; the material itself was cDNA or gDNA.

CDR1 is SNHLY, CDR2 FYNNEI, per germline. This CDR3 has 11 amino acids. V trimming: 6 bases; J trimming: 6 bases; junction bases outside the gene matches: 1. In the original processing: Reference gene primer amplification gave estimated nucleated cell counts. Sequenced by immunoSEQ multiplex PCR; TCRdb stores in-frame clones only, minus some. V, J and clone size were drawn from that table, and D and trimming were deduced from the DNA. The repertoire includes roughly 70,000 clones, less than 75% of them detected once, and approximately 20% sits in the top ten. Specimen: peripheral blood. The chain joins TRBV2 to TRBJ1-2, with 7 bases identical to TRBD1. This clonotype originated in a man aged 55 to 70 with acute or convalescent COVID-19. In DNA form, the CDR3 reads TGTGCCAGCAGAACAGGGGATGGCTACACCTTC. Residues: CASRTGDGYTF.